The next 12 T cell receptor beta chains were all read from a single sample in a study of blood T cell repertoires in COVID-19. Profiling relied on immunoSEQ multiplex PCR, and the TCRdb table lists in-frame clones only, not all of them. The data show roughly 82,000 clones, with about nine tenths seen just once and about 1% held by the top ten. Specimen: peripheral blood. The receptors shown here come from a woman aged 45-59 years in a cohort sampled during active COVID-19.

V is TRBV6-6 and J is TRBJ2-3, with D possibly TRBD1 on 6 matching bases. The V end lost 7 bases, the J end lost 5 bases, and 16 bases lay between the germline ends. Germline V gives CDR1 MNHNY, CDR2 SVGAGI (reference sequence). The CDR3 has 14 amino acids. CDR3 protein: CASTVGALGDTQYF. DNA for the CDR3: TGTGCCAGCACCGTGGGGGCCTTGGGAGATACGCAGTATTTT.

The chain has TRBV29-1 and TRBJ1-5; D possibly corresponds to TRBD1 (5 bases). V lost 4 bases and J 5 bases, leaving 15 bases between the germline ends. Germline V gene lookup returns CDR1 SQVTM and CDR2 ANQGSEA. The CDR3 spans 14 residues. The CDR3 reads CSVGGGLADQPQHF. As DNA, the CDR3 is TGCAGCGTTGGTGGGGGACTAGCGGATCAGCCCCAGCATTTT.

This chain joins TRBV9 and TRBJ2-1; TRBD2 agrees at 9 bases. CDR1 SGDLS and CDR2 YYNGEE come from the germline V gene. The V segment lost 3 bases and the J segment 8 bases; nucleotides outside the gene matches: 9. The CDR3 length is 15 residues. CDR3 nucleotides: TGTGCCAGCAGCGGAGCAAGCGGGAGGATGGATGAGCAGTTCTTC. Encoded protein: CASSGASGRMDEQFF.

This clone was counted only a few times. This chain connects TRBV6-6 to TRBJ1-2; TRBD1 might be the D (6 bases). CDR1 is MNHNY and CDR2 is SVGAGI in the germline V gene (reference sequence). The CDR3 consists of 14 residues. V was cut by 2 bases and J by 5 bases, with 12 bases left in between. The CDR3 is CASSYTDRPYGYTF. In DNA form, the CDR3 reads TGTGCCAGCAGTTACACCGACAGGCCTTATGGCTACACCTTC.

J is TRBJ2-2 and V is TRBV19; the D gene is possibly TRBD2 (5 bases). The CDR3 runs to 12 residues. The V gene lost 4 bases and the J gene lost 5 bases, with 5 bases spanning the gap. Germline V gene lookup returns CDR1 LNHDA and CDR2 SQIVND (reference sequence). CDR3 sequence reads: CASSRETGELFF. CDR3 bases: TGTGCCAGTAGTAGGGAGACCGGGGAGCTGTTTTTT.

This rearrangement joins TRBV5-6 to TRBJ2-1; D may be TRBD2 (6 bases). Per the germline V gene, CDR1 is SGHDT and CDR2 is YYEEEE. Trimming pared 0 bases from V and 16 bases from J, leaving 26 bases between. This CDR3 region has 16 residues. The CDR3 DNA is TGTGCCAGCAGCTTGGGGACTACTCTTATATCCCCAGCCGCCTTCTTC. It encodes CASSLGTTLISPAAFF.

This chain links TRBV28 with TRBJ2-7, with a possible D match to TRBD1 (6 bases). CDR1 and CDR2 from the germline V gene are MDHEN and SYDVKM. The length of the CDR3 is 14 residues. V was shortened by 6 bases and J by 1 base, with 13 bases between the two germline ends. The CDR3 here is CASRFMQGSYEQYF. The CDR3 DNA sequence: TGTGCCAGCAGGTTCATGCAGGGGTCCTACGAGCAGTACTTC.

V gene TRBV28 combines with J gene TRBJ1-4, with D maybe TRBD1 (6 bases). Trimming removed 5 bases from V and 8 bases from J, with 12 bases in between. Germline assignment: CDR1 MDHEN and CDR2 SYDVKM. The CDR3 consists of 13 residues. The chain's CDR3 is CASSVADREKLFF. CDR3 in DNA: TGTGCCAGCAGTGTAGCTGACAGGGAAAAACTGTTTTTT.

The chain employs TRBV9 and TRBJ1-5, with D perhaps TRBD1 (6 bases). Trimming removed 5 bases at V and 3 bases at J, with 18 bases between. From germline, CDR1 is SGDLS and CDR2 YYNGEE. CDR3 length: 16 amino acids. CDR3 residues: CASSGGQGPDNQPQHF. CDR3 sequence (DNA): TGTGCCAGCAGTGGTGGGCAGGGGCCTGACAATCAGCCCCAGCATTTT.

V is TRBV6-5 and J is TRBJ2-5; TRBD2 is a possible D gene (6 bases). The CDR3 extends over 14 amino acids. Trimming stripped 5 bases from V and 4 bases from J, with 14 bases between. The germline V gene encodes CDR1 MNHEY and CDR2 SVGAGI. The CDR3 loop is CASSPRVGGETQYF. Here the CDR3 DNA reads TGTGCCAGCAGTCCCCGGGTGGGGGGAGAGACCCAGTACTTC.

The genes are TRBV4-1 and TRBJ2-5; TRBD2 agrees at 7 bases. This CDR3 is 16 amino acids long. J lost 2 bases, V lost 1 base, and 7 bases had no gene match. Germline-derived CDR1 and CDR2 are MGHRA and YSYEKL. The CDR3 loop reads CASSQGGGLPQETQYF. Written as DNA, the CDR3 is TGCGCCAGCAGCCAAGGCGGGGGACTACCTCAAGAGACCCAGTACTTC.

J is TRBJ2-3 and V is TRBV10-3; D is possibly TRBD1 (5 bases). Germline-derived CDR1 and CDR2 are ENHRY and SYGVKD. This CDR3 contains 15 residues. Trimming took 4 bases from V and 0 from J, leaving 11 bases between them. The CDR3 sequence: CAISVGASSTDTQYF. The CDR3 DNA sequence: TGTGCCATCAGTGTTGGGGCATCTAGCACAGATACGCAGTATTTT.